This T cell receptor (beta chain) originates from a study of identical twins. Findings of the study overall: Shared out-of-frame alpha sequences (those common to twins) showed excess low generation probability. Compared with models, monozygotic twins showed more out-of-frame TCR alpha sharing.

Every sampled donor was Caucasian and healthy. This CDR3 has 16 amino acids. Germline loops: CDR1 MNHNS, CDR2 SASEGT. The V and J ends lost 6 bases and 0 bases, in that order; junction bases with no gene match: 5. Template switching supplied a universal primer site; unique molecular identifiers were carried on the cDNA. TCRdb reprocessed the 5' RACE reads with MiXCR, giving one entry per CDR3 protein. The sample includes under 300,000 distinct CDR3 sequences, more than 12% seen only once; the top ten take around 9.5%. Notes on this clonotype: Its matching antigen is unknown.

Sequencing used memory (CD45RO+) T cells sorted from blood. This TCR was sampled from a woman under 30 in good health. The chain links TRBV6-1 to TRBJ1-5, with 10 bases lining up with TRBD1. The CDR3 spells CASRGDRGFSNQPQHF. The DNA for the CDR3 is TGTGCCAGCAGAGGGGACAGGGGATTTAGCAATCAGCCCCAGCATTTT.